This T cell receptor (beta chain) was sequenced during a study of monozygotic twins with inflammatory bowel disease. Using the 5' RACE reads, TCRdb records one entry per CDR3 protein without DNA. The sample totals a few hundred thousand distinct CDR3 sequences. The CDR3 consists of 14 residues. CDR1 is MNHEY and CDR2 is SVGAGI in the germline V gene. The TCR was taken from a human donor with ulcerative colitis or Crohn's disease, or a healthy co-twin of an affected twin (not recorded which). Sequenced: blood. J is TRBJ2-5 and V is TRBV6-5; the TRBD1 assignment by TCRdb is unverifiable without DNA. The chain's CDR3 is CASSYGTARETQYF.